The clone carrying this TCR beta chain appeared a few times. Other DNA sequences in this specimen translate into the identical CDR3. This sample was included in a study of blood T cell repertoires in COVID-19. Study background: Specimens from acute and convalescent COVID-19 originated in the United States, Italy and Spain. In each case, the material was cDNA or gDNA derived from T cells, B-cell-depleted T cells, or PBMCs.

Under the authors' procedure: Nucleated cell number was recorded as an estimate derived from reference gene primer amplification. The protocol was immunoSEQ multiplex PCR, while the TCRdb copy is restricted to in-frame clones and leaves out a portion. V, J and clone size derive from that table, while D and trimming were established from the DNA sequence. The sample holds fewer than 180,000 clones; 75% to 90% are singletons and the top ten take about 4.2%. Unmatched junction bases numbered 5, after V lost 8 bases and J lost 4 bases. CDR1 and CDR2 (germline): LGHDT, YNNKEL (reference sequence). This CDR3 is 13 amino acids long.

This chain uses TRBV3-1 (or the pseudogene TRBV3-2) with TRBJ1-5, with 7 nucleotides matching TRBD1. The clonotype originates from an older woman with active or convalescent COVID-19. Sequenced sample: peripheral blood. The CDR3 loop is CASSAGGNQPQHF. As DNA, the CDR3 is TGTGCCAGCTCCGCAGGGGGGAATCAGCCCCAGCATTTT.